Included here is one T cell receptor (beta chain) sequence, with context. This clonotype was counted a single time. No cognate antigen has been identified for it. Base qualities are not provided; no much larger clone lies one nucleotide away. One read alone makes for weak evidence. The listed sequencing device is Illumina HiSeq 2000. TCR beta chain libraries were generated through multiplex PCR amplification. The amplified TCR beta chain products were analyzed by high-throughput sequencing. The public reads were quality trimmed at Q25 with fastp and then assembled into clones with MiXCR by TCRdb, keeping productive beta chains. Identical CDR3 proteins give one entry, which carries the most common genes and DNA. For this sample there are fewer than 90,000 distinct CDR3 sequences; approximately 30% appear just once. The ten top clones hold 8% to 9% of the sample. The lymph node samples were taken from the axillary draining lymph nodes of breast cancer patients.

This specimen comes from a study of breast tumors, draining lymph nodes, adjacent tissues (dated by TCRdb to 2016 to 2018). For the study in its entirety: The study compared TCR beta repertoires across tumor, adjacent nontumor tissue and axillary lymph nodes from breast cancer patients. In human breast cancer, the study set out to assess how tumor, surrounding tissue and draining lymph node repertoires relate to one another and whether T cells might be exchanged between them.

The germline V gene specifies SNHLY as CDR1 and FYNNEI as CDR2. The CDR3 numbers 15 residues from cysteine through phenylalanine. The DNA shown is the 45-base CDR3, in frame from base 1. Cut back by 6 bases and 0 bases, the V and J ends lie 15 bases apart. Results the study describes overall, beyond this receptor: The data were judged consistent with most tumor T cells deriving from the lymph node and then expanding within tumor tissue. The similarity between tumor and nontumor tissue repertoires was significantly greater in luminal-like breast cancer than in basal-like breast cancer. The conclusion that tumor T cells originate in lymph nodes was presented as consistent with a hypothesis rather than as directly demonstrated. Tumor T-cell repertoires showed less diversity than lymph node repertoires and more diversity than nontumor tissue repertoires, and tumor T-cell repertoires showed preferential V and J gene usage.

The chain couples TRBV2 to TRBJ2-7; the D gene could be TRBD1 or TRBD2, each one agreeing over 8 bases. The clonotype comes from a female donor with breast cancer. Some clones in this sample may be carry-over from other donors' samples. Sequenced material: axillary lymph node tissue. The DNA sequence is TGTGCCAGCAGCCCGGGGGGGACAGGCTCCTACGAGCAGTACTTC. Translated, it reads CASSPGGTGSYEQYF.